The clone carrying this T cell receptor beta chain was detected only a few times. Its target is not known. This entry comes from a study of blood T cells in healthy people across ages. V lost 4 bases and J lost 5; bases outside the gene matches: 13. Germline CDR1 is SGDLS and CDR2 is YYNGEE. The CDR3 has 17 amino acids. General observations from the study: The CMV status of each donor remained undetermined, and this could have confounded shifts in expanded clonotypes.

A second PCR, run for about 6 to 11 cycles, used a sample-barcoded 5' primer plus a J-beta primer mix. TCRdb reanalysed the 5' RACE reads using MiXCR and keeps one entry per CDR3 protein. This table has around 870,000 distinct CDR3 sequences, about 30% appearing once. The V and J genes are TRBV9 and TRBJ2-3, with 10 bases lining up with TRBD2. The receptor was isolated from a woman older than 75 in good health. Sequencing was done on a sample of blood. The CDR3 reads CASSRRPSGGPQDTQYF. For the CDR3, the DNA is TGTGCCAGCAGCCGGCGGCCTAGCGGGGGCCCACAAGATACGCAGTATTTT.